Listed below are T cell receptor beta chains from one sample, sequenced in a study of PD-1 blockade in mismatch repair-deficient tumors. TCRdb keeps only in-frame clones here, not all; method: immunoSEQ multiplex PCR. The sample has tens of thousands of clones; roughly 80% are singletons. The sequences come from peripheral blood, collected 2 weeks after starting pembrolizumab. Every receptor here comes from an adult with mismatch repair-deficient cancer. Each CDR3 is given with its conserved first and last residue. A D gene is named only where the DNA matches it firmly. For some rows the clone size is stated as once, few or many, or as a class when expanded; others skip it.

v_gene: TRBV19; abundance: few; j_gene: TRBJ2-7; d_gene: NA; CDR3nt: TGTGCCAGTAGTAAAGGCGGGGGCAGGGACGAGCAGTACTTC; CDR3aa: CASSKGGGRDEQYF
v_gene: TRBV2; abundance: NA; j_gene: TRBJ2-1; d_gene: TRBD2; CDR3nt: TGTGCCAGCAATAGACTAGCGCCTAATGAGCAGTTCTTC; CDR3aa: CASNRLAPNEQFF
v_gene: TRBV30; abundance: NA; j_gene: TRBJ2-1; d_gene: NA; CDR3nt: TGTGCCTGGGGACAGTACAATGAGCAGTTCTTC; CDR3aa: CAWGQYNEQFF
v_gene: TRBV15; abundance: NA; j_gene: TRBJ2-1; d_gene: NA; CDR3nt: TGTGCCACCAGCAGAGATTTCCCTACGGATGAGCAGTTCTTC; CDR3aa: CATSRDFPTDEQFF
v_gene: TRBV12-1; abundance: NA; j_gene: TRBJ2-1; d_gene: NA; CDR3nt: TGTGCCAGCAGCCAACGCCTCCCGGGACTAGGGTGGAAGGAGCAGTTCTTC; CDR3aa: CASSQRLPGLGWKEQFF
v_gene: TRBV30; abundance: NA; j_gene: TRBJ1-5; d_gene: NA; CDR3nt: TGTGCCTGGAGTATGGGAACGAGCAATCAGCCCCAGCATTTT; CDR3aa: CAWSMGTSNQPQHF
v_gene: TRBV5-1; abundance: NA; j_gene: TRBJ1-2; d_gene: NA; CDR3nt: TGCGCCAGCAGCTTTTTGCAGGGCACCAACTATGGCTACACCTTC; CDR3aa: CASSFLQGTNYGYTF
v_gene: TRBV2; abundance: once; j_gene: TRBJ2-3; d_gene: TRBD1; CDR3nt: TGTGCCAGCAGTGAAAGCCTTACAGGGGTTCCAGATACGCAGTATTTT; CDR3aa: CASSESLTGVPDTQYF
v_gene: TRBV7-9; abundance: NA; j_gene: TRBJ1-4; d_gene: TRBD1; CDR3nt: TGTGCCAGCAGCTTATATTTGGACAGGGCTAATGAAAAACTGTTTTTT; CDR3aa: CASSLYLDRANEKLFF
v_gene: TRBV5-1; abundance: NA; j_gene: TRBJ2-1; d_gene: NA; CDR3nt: TGCGCCAGCAGCTTGGGGGGCGCCGTCGATGAGCAGTTCTTC; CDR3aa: CASSLGGAVDEQFF
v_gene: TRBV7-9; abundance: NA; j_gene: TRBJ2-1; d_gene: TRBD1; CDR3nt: TGTGCCAGCAGCTTCCAAGACAGGGGCCTTGAGCAGTTCTTC; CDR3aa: CASSFQDRGLEQFF
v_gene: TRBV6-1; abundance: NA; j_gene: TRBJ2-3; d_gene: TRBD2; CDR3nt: TGTGCCAGCAGAGGAGGGCGACTAGCTCCAGATACGCAGTATTTT; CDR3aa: CASRGGRLAPDTQYF
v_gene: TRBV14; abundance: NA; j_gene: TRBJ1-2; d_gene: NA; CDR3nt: TGTGCCAGCAGCCAAGTCGCTGGGGCTAACTATGGCTACACCTTC; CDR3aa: CASSQVAGANYGYTF
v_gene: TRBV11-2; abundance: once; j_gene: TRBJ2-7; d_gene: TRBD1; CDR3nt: TGTGCCAGCAGCCGGGGGACAGGAACCTACGAGCAGTACTTC; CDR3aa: CASSRGTGTYEQYF
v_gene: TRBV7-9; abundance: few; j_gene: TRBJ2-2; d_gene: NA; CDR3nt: TGTGCCAGCAGCCGGGACTTAAACACCGGGGAGCTGTTTTTT; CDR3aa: CASSRDLNTGELFF
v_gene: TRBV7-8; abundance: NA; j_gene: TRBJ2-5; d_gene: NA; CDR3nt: TGTGCCAGCAGCTTAGAGGGGGTTCTGGGCCAAGAGACCCAGTACTTC; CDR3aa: CASSLEGVLGQETQYF
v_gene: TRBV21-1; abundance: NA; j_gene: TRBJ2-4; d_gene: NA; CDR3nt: TGTGCCAGCAGCTTTATGCCCGACGGAGCCAAAAACATTCAGTACTTC; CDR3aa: CASSFMPDGAKNIQYF
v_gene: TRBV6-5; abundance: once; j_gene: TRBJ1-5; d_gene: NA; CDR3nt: TGTGCCAGCATCCCTGGGGCAGGGTCTTTACCCCAGCATTTC; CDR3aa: CASIPGAGSLPQHF
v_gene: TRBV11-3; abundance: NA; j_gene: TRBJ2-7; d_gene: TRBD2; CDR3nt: TGTGCCAGCAGCGCAGGCAGGAGCGGGAGTACCTACGAGCAGTACTTC; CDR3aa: CASSAGRSGSTYEQYF
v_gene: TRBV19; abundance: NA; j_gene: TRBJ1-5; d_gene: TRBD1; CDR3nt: TGTGCCAGCAGCCAGACCTCAGGGGGTAGCAATCAGCCCCAGCATTTT; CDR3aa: CASSQTSGGSNQPQHF
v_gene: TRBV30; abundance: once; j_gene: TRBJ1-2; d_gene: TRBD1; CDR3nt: TGTGCCTGGAGTTCTATAACAGGGGGCTATGGCTACACCTTC; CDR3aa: CAWSSITGGYGYTF
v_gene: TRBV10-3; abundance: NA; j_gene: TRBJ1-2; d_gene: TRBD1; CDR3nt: TGTGCCATCAGTGAAGCCTCGACAGGGTCCGATGGCTACACCTTC; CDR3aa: CAISEASTGSDGYTF
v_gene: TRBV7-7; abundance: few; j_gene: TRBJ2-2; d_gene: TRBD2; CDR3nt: TGTGCTAGCAGCTTAGAGGAGAGGGCTAGCGGGAGACGAACCGGGGAGCTGTTTTTT; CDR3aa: CASSLEERASGRRTGELFF
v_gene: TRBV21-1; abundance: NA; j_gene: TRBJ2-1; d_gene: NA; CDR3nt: TGTGCCAGCAACAAGGGACAGGACGACAATGAGCAGTTCTTC; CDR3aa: CASNKGQDDNEQFF
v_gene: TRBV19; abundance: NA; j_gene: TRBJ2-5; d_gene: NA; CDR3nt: TGTGCCAGTAGCGCGGGCCACCAAGAGACCCAGTACTTC; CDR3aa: CASSAGHQETQYF
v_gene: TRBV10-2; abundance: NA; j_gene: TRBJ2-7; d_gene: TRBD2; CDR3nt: TGCGCCAGCAGTGAGTCCGCATCTAGCGGGAGCGTTTACGAGCAGTACTTC; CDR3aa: CASSESASSGSVYEQYF
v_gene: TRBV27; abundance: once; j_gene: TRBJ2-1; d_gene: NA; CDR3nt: TGTGCCAGCAGTGAAGGGGGGGAGCCAAGGAATGAGCAGTTCTTC; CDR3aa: CASSEGGEPRNEQFF
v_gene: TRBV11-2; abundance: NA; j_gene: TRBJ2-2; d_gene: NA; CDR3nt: TGTGCCAGCAGCCGCCCCCAGCTGAACACCGGGGAGCTGTTTTTT; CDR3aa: CASSRPQLNTGELFF